This TCR beta chain comes out of a study of CD8+CD57+ T cells in acquired aplastic anemia. Overall study context: Mean yield of DNA from sorted CD4+ and CD8+ cells was roughly 3.4 ug. The average read count for CD4+ cells in healthy donors was some 9.9 million. Study-wide findings and caveats: It was found that approximately 29 CD8+ CDR3 sequences were shared between patients and controls. Controls did not differ significantly from patients in CD8+ Simpson's diversity.

CDR3 and TCR beta VDJ profiling relied on a genomic DNA template. One entry per CDR3 protein, called by TCRdb with MiXCR from the reads. The data hold some 130,000 distinct CDR3 sequences, with around 48% observed a single time. There are many counts of this clonotype. Antigen: not known. CDR1 and CDR2 (germline): DFQATT, SNEGSKA (reference sequence). The trim removed 1 base at V and 2 bases at J, leaving 2 bases unmatched. The CDR3 extends over 15 amino acids. This TCR was sampled from a human donor in good health, serving as a control. The source material was sorted CD4+, CD8+, or CD8+CD57+ T cells (not recorded which) from PBMCs. This chain links TRBV20-1 with TRBJ1-3; 10 bases line up with TRBD1. CDR3 sequence reads: CSARGGTGAGNTIYF. The CDR3 DNA reads TGCAGTGCTAGAGGCGGGACAGGGGCTGGAAACACCATATATTTT.